This T cell receptor beta chain was sequenced in a study of blood T cell repertoires in COVID-19. Per the original data handling: Nucleated cell counts were estimated from reference gene primer amplification. Method: immunoSEQ multiplex PCR; TCRdb's copy keeps in-frame clones and lacks some. The DNA was the basis for D and trimming; V, J and clone size are from that table. The profile shows roughly 100,000 clones, over 75% of them singletons. The CDR3 sequence is 16 residues long. Trimming cost V 2 bases and J 2 bases, with 13 bases left between them. Germline lookup yields CDR1 KGHSH and CDR2 LQKENI.

This sequence joins TRBV18 and TRBJ1-5; no firm D call. The sequencing input was peripheral blood. The clonotype was recovered from a human donor in a cohort sampled during active COVID-19. In nucleotides, the CDR3 is TGTGCCAGCTCACCAGGTATGGCTCCCGGCAATCAGCCCCAGCATTTT. Translated: CASSPGMAPGNQPQHF.